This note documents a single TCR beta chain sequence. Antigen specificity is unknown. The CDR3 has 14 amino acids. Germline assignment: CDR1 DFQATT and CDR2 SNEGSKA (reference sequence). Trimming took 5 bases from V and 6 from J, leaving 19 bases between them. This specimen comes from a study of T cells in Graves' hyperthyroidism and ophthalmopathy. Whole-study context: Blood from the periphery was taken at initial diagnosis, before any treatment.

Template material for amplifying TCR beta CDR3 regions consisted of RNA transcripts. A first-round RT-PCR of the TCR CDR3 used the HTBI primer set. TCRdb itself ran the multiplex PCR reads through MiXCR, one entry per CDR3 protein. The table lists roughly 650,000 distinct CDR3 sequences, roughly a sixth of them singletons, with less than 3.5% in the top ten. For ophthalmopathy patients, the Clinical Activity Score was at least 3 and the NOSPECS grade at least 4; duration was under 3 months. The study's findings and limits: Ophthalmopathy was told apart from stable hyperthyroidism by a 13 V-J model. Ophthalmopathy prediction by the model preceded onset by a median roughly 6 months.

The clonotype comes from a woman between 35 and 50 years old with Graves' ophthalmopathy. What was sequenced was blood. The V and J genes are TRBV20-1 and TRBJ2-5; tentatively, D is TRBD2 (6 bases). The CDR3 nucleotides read TGCAGTGCTGGGGGGACTTCCTCCGGCCAGACCCAGTACTTC. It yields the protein CSAGGTSSGQTQYF.